Here is one T cell receptor (beta chain) with its context. No antigen is known for it. The data stem from a study of beta chain features in type 1 diabetes. Germline V gene data show CDR1 as MNHEY and CDR2 as SMNVEV (reference sequence). Trimming took 5 bases from V and 4 from J, leaving 11 bases between them. The CDR3 contains 13 residues. Expressed TCRB transcripts got sequenced, as all isolated RNA was reverse transcribed. Each sample of naive, central memory or regulatory T cells had, on average, about 3.57 million reads. Sequencing was performed with immunoSEQ multiplex PCR; in TCRdb, only in-frame clones are kept and a portion is missing. This sample carries more than 250,000 clones, about 23% of them seen once, and the ten largest clones take more than 0.009%. Study-level results: In comparison with healthy donors, patients had naive, central memory and Treg TCRB repertoires that appeared more similar. Among patients with Type 1 diabetes, TCRB CDR3s were moderately but significantly shorter in every one of the four CD4+ subsets. A PCR bias possibly favoring shorter templates would apply equally to patients and controls.

The chain recombines TRBV27 with TRBJ1-2; possible D gene TRBD1, 5 bases. This TCR was sampled from a woman between 25 and 40 years old with type 1 diabetes. The sequenced sample consisted of naive CD4+ T cells from blood. CDR3 bases: TGTGCCAGCAGTATCAGGGCATTCTATGGCTACACCTTC. Its translation is CASSIRAFYGYTF.